One T cell receptor beta chain is described in this entry. Trimming stripped 10 bases from V and 4 bases from J, with 20 bases between. Germline V CDR1 and CDR2: SGHTA, FQGNSA. The CDR3 is 14 residues long. The data belong to a study of blood T cell repertoires in COVID-19. Study-wide context: Acute and convalescent COVID-19 specimens originated in the United States, Italy and Spain. PBMCs, B-cell-depleted T cells, or T cells provided the cDNA or gDNA that made up the material.

How the authors handled the data: Cell counts per sample came from amplifying reference gene primers. Some clones are missing from TCRdb's copy, which holds only in-frame ones; the method was immunoSEQ multiplex PCR. The DNA gave D and trimming, while V, J and clone size come from that table. The table records about 44,000 clones, nearly 90% of them present only once. This TCR was recovered from a man aged 70 or older with active COVID-19. Sample: peripheral blood. The rearrangement joins TRBV7-2 to TRBJ2-7, with D possibly TRBD2 on 6 matching bases. This chain's CDR3 is CATDPGGSQYEQYF. The DNA of the CDR3 is TGTGCCACCGACCCTGGGGGGAGTCAGTACGAGCAGTACTTC.